This entry lists 25 T cell receptor beta chains sequenced from one sample in a study of cytomegalovirus exposure and HLA in healthy donors. TCRdb's copy holds only in-frame clones and misses some; the assay was immunoSEQ multiplex PCR. Among some 160,000 clones listed, around 90% were seen once. The sequencing sample was made of PBMCs. These receptors were collected from a man aged 18 to 30 in good health and CMV-seronegative.

CDR3 loop: CASRKPGQGVNEQYF. The CDR3 nucleotides are TGTGCCAGCAGGAAACCGGGACAGGGTGTAAACGAGCAGTACTTC. The genes are TRBV27 and TRBJ2-7; 9 bases match TRBD1. Trimming removed 6 bases from V and 5 bases from J; junction bases left unmatched: 11. Germline-derived CDR1 and CDR2 are MNHEY and SMNVEV (reference sequence). The CDR3 is made up of 15 amino acids.

The DNA for the CDR3 is TGTGCCAGCAGCGTACCCGGGCGGGAGGAGACCCAGTACTTC. It yields the protein CASSVPGREETQYF. The chain couples TRBV9 to TRBJ2-5; 7 bases line up with TRBD2. Germline CDR1 and CDR2: SGDLS and YYNGEE. Losses at the gene ends were 1 base for V and 5 bases for J; bases not matched to a gene: 5. This CDR3 is built from 14 residues.

The J gene is TRBJ2-1, the V gene TRBV10-1; D uncertain. This CDR3 is built from 11 residues. The germline V and J ends were trimmed by 5 bases and 6 bases, with 5 bases remaining between them. Looked up from germline, CDR1 is WNHNN and CDR2 is SYGVQD (reference sequence). CDR3 in amino acids: CASSFSNEQFF. The CDR3 nucleotides read TGCGCCAGCAGTTTTAGCAATGAGCAGTTCTTC.

V is TRBV12-5 and J is TRBJ2-5; 8 positions agree with TRBD2. The V gene's germline CDR1 is LGHNT and CDR2 FRNRAP. V gave up 2 bases and J gave up 5 bases; unmatched junction bases: 1. This CDR3 has 13 amino acids. The CDR3 protein is CASGLTGGETQYF. The CDR3, as DNA: TGTGCTAGTGGTTTGACGGGAGGGGAGACCCAGTACTTC.

This clone was recorded only once. The J gene is TRBJ1-5, the V gene TRBV10-3; D is ambiguous. V was pared by 5 bases and J by 1 base, with 21 bases between. The CDR3 contains 18 residues. Germline CDR1 reads ENHRY; CDR2 reads SYGVKD. The CDR3 region has the DNA TGTGCCATCAGTAACCACCCCGACACGAAGACAAGCAATCAGCCCCAGCATTTT. This sequence encodes CAISNHPDTKTSNQPQHF.

The chain recombines TRBV28 with TRBJ1-5; D might be TRBD1 (5 bases). The CDR3 consists of 14 residues. Germline lookup yields CDR1 MDHEN and CDR2 SYDVKM. The germline V and J ends were trimmed by 5 bases and 6 bases, with 14 bases remaining between them. In DNA form, the CDR3 reads TGTGCCAGCAGTGAGGCCGCGGGGGGTCAGCCCCAGCATTTT. Amino acids: CASSEAAGGQPQHF. The full variable domain, its missing parts supplied by reference TRBV28 and TRBJ1-5, is DVKVTQSSRYLVKRTGEKVFLECVQDMDHENMFWYRQDPGLGLRLIYFSYDVKMKEKGDIPEGYSVSREKKERFSLILESASTNQTSMYLCASSEAAGGQPQHFGDGTRLSIL.

The chain carries TRBV27 and TRBJ2-1, with TRBD1 matching over 8 bases. Trimming took 6 bases from V and 2 from J; bases not matched to a gene: 6. CDR3 size: 15 residues. CDR1 is MNHEY, CDR2 SMNVEV, per germline (reference sequence). In DNA, the CDR3 is TGTGCCAGCAGGACAGGGGCGCCCGCCTACAATGAGCAGTTCTTC. This codes for CASRTGAPAYNEQFF.

CDR3 sequence (DNA): TGTGCCAGCAGTGACGCTCAGGGAGATACGCAGTATTTT. Its protein product is CASSDAQGDTQYF. This chain uses TRBV6-4 with TRBJ2-3; a possible D gene is TRBD1 (5 bases). Germline loops: CDR1 MRHNA, CDR2 SNTAGT. Trimming cost V 2 bases and J 5 bases, with 8 bases left between them. The CDR3 is made up of 13 amino acids.

The rearrangement joins TRBV7-8 to TRBJ1-4; TRBD1 might be the D (6 bases). Germline values: CDR1 SGHVS, CDR2 FQNEAQ. The CDR3 sequence is 16 residues long. Trimming cost V 1 base and J 8 bases, with 17 bases left between them. CDR3 nucleotide sequence: TGTGCCAGCAGCTTAGAGTACGCCAGGGGACAAGAAAAACTGTTTTTT. It encodes CASSLEYARGQEKLFF.

For this clone: Other DNA sequences in this sample translate to the same CDR3. The V gene is TRBV18, the J gene TRBJ2-7; 7 bases are a match to TRBD1. Germline V lookup: CDR1 KGHSH, CDR2 LQKENI. V shed 1 base, J shed 4 bases, and the junction held 4 bases outside the gene matches. The CDR3 totals 14 residues. The CDR3 protein is CASSPRQGTYEQYV. The CDR3 DNA is TGTGCCAGCTCACCACGACAGGGAACGTACGAGCAGTACGTC.

As DNA, the CDR3 is TGCGCCAGCAGCTTGACAGGGACGGGCTACGAGCAGTACTTC. Residues: CASSLTGTGYEQYF. The V and J genes are TRBV5-1 and TRBJ2-7; D possibly corresponds to TRBD1 (6 bases). Germline lookup yields CDR1 SGHRS and CDR2 YFSETQ. CDR3 size: 14 residues. V was shortened by 1 base and J by 3 bases, with 11 bases between the two germline ends.

The chain recombines TRBV5-1 with TRBJ1-1, with D possibly matching TRBD1 (5 bases). Germline-derived CDR1 and CDR2 are SGHRS and YFSETQ. The CDR3 is 13 residues long. The V gene lost 4 bases and the J gene lost 2 bases, with 9 bases spanning the gap. This CDR3 reads CASSAQGNTEAFF. The CDR3 bases are TGCGCCAGCAGCGCCCAGGGTAACACTGAAGCTTTCTTT. The full variable domain, completed using reference TRBV5-1 and TRBJ1-1, is KAGVTQTPRYLIKTRGQQVTLSCSPISGHRSVSWYQQTPGQGLQFLFEYFSETQRNKGNFPGRFSGRQFSNSRSEMNVSTLELGDSALYLCASSAQGNTEAFFGQGTRLTVV.

This chain uses TRBV5-5 with TRBJ2-3; 7 positions agree with TRBD1. V dropped 3 bases and J dropped 0; count of bases not matched to a gene: 7. The CDR3 length is 16 residues. CDR1 is SGHKS and CDR2 is YYEKEE in the germline V gene (reference sequence). Here the CDR3 reads CASSWGWDRSTDTQYF. In nucleotides, the CDR3 is TGTGCCAGCAGCTGGGGTTGGGACAGAAGCACAGATACGCAGTATTTT. Variable domain in full (rest from reference TRBV5-5 and TRBJ2-3): DAGVTQSPTHLIKTRGQQVTLRCSPISGHKSVSWYQQVLGQGPQFIFQYYEKEERGRGNFPDRFSARQFPNYSSELNVNALLLGDSALYLCASSWGWDRSTDTQYFGPGTRLTVL.

This clone appeared a few times. The J gene is TRBJ2-7, the V gene TRBV5-8, with D tentatively TRBD1 (6 bases). The CDR3 contains 13 residues. Germline V gene data show CDR1 as SGHTS and CDR2 as YDEGEE. V was trimmed by 6 bases and J by 3 bases, leaving 13 bases between them. CDR3 in DNA: TGTGCCAGCACCCCCGGGACAAACTACGAGCAGTACGTC. Its translation is CASTPGTNYEQYV.

The V gene is TRBV11-2, the J gene TRBJ1-6; TRBD1 matches 7 bases. The CDR3 runs to 17 residues. After removal of 2 bases from V and 10 bases from J, the junction contained 14 bases not matched to a gene. Germline CDR1 reads SGHAT; CDR2 reads FQNNGV. This CDR3 is CASSLIRGGAEKSPLHF. In nucleotides, the CDR3 is TGTGCCAGCAGCTTAATCCGAGGGGGCGCGGAAAAATCACCCCTCCACTTT.

Points on this clone: One end of the junction varies from germline; a read error may be responsible. V and J are TRBV7-9 and TRBJ2-7; D possibly corresponds to TRBD2 (5 bases). There are 16 residues in the CDR3. Germline-derived CDR1 and CDR2 are SEHNR and FQNEAQ (reference sequence). This CDR3 is CASSPADGEFSDEQYF. The CDR3 region has the DNA TGTGCCAGCAGCCCGGCAGACGGGGAGTTCTCCGACGAGCAGTACTTC.

This clone has a handful of counts. The CDR3 bases are TGTGCCAGTAGTCTGGGAGGGAGAGGCAATCAGCCCCAGCATTTT. This encodes CASSLGGRGNQPQHF. V usage is TRBV19 and J usage is TRBJ1-5; no firm D call. CDR3 size: 15 residues. CDR1 is LNHDA, CDR2 SQIVND, per germline (reference sequence). V was shortened by 5 bases and J by 2 bases, with 13 bases between the two germline ends.

The chain combines TRBV2 with TRBJ1-1, with 10 bases matching TRBD1. CDR3 length: 15 residues. Per germline, CDR1 SNHLY and CDR2 FYNNEI. The V and J ends lost 2 bases and 4 bases, in that order; junction bases with no gene match: 4. The CDR3 sequence: CASSEQGQGFTEAFF. As DNA, the CDR3 is TGTGCCAGCAGTGAACAGGGACAGGGGTTCACTGAAGCTTTCTTT.

The V gene is TRBV28, the J gene TRBJ2-7; D call uncertain. The CDR3 loop spans 14 amino acids. The V gene's germline CDR1 is MDHEN and CDR2 SYDVKM. V lost 3 bases and J 5 bases, leaving 14 bases between the germline ends. The CDR3 loop reads CASSFIPGNNEQYF. The CDR3, as DNA: TGTGCCAGCAGTTTTATACCAGGCAATAACGAGCAGTACTTC.

This chain links TRBV10-3 with TRBJ1-1; D unclear. Germline CDR1 and CDR2: ENHRY and SYGVKD. Trimming cost V 8 bases and J 4 bases, with 11 bases left between them. The CDR3 totals 12 residues. The CDR3 DNA sequence: TGTGCCATCGCCAAGGGAGGCACTGAAGCTTTCTTT. Protein sequence: CAIAKGGTEAFF.

The V gene is TRBV10-3, the J gene TRBJ2-3; 12 positions match TRBD2. After removal of 0 bases from V and 5 bases from J, the junction contained 3 bases not matched to a gene. The germline V gene has CDR1 ENHRY and CDR2 SYGVKD. The CDR3 consists of 16 residues. The CDR3 is CAISESRLAGEDTQYF. The CDR3 bases are TGTGCCATCAGTGAGTCGAGACTAGCGGGAGAAGATACGCAGTATTTT.

The chain recombines TRBV29-1 with TRBJ2-3; TRBD2 is a possible D gene (6 bases). The V and J ends lost 4 bases and 2 bases respectively, with 13 bases between them. The CDR3 length is 14 residues. Germline lookup yields CDR1 SQVTM and CDR2 ANQGSEA. The CDR3: CSVVSGLTTDTQYF. The CDR3 coding sequence is TGCAGCGTTGTCTCGGGACTTACCACAGATACGCAGTATTTT.

The chain employs TRBV27 and TRBJ1-5; TRBD1 matches at 8 bases. CDR1 and CDR2 from the germline V gene are MNHEY and SMNVEV (reference sequence). The CDR3 covers 17 residues. J gave up 2 bases and V 0 bases, and 6 bases lay outside the gene matches. In nucleotides, the CDR3 is TGTGCCAGCAGTTTATCCCGGGACAGGTGGGGCAATCAGCCCCAGCATTTT. Translated: CASSLSRDRWGNQPQHF.

This chain connects TRBV27 to TRBJ1-5, with no clear D. The germline V gene encodes CDR1 MNHEY and CDR2 SMNVEV (reference sequence). The length of the CDR3 is 15 residues. Trimming removed 3 bases from V and 3 bases from J, with 12 bases in between. CDR3 coding DNA: TGTGCCAGCAGTTTGGAGGGCCTCTACAATCAGCCCCAGCATTTT. Translation: CASSLEGLYNQPQHF.

The rearrangement uses TRBV27 and TRBJ1-5, with D uncertain. The CDR3 loop spans 14 amino acids. V lost 4 bases and J 2 bases, leaving 9 bases between the germline ends. The V gene's germline CDR1 is MNHEY and CDR2 SMNVEV (reference sequence). CDR3 protein: CASSSPGGNQPQHF. In DNA, the CDR3 is TGTGCCAGCAGTTCACCCGGGGGCAATCAGCCCCAGCATTTT.